This T cell receptor (beta chain) was captured in a study of blood T cell repertoires in COVID-19. The table came from immunoSEQ multiplex PCR; TCRdb's copy has only in-frame clones and leaves some out. Of 410,000 or so clones in the sample, around nine tenths were seen once. Germline loops: CDR1 MNHEY, CDR2 SMNVEV (reference sequence). V trimming: 5 bases; J trimming: 5 bases; junction bases outside the gene matches: 3. This CDR3 has 14 residues. This TCR was recovered from a woman in her 40s with COVID-19, enrolled during active disease. The V and J genes are TRBV27 and TRBJ1-6, with TRBD1 matching 7 bases. What was sequenced was peripheral blood. CDR3 residues: CASSGDRHNSPLHF. DNA for the CDR3: TGTGCCAGCAGTGGGGACAGACATAATTCACCCCTCCACTTT.